The rows below give T cell receptor beta chains drawn from one sample of a study of T cell repertoires in aging, cancer and after chemotherapy. TCRdb called the multiplex PCR reads again in MiXCR, with one record for every CDR3 protein. The data show 2,000 to 3,000 distinct CDR3 sequences, 22% seen once. The specimen was blood. The receptors derive from a human donor with a blood cancer. CDR3s include the opening cysteine and the closing phenylalanine or tryptophan. Each record gives: CDR3 length, V gene, clone size, D gene, J gene, CDR3 protein, CDR3 DNA. A D gene is named only where the DNA matches it firmly. Some rows mark clone size as missing; the rest say once, few, many or name a class of expanded clone.

>15|TRBV6-1|medium-sized|TRBD2|TRBJ2-5
CASSSLAGGQETQYF
TGTGCCAGCAGTTCCCTAGCGGGGGGGCAAGAGACCCAGTACTTC
>15|TRBV6-2/TRBV6-3|NA|NA|TRBJ2-1
CARSSPAGSYNEQFF
TGTGCCAGAAGTTCCCCCGCGGGGTCCTACAATGAGCAGTTCTTC
>14|TRBV27|medium-sized|NA|TRBJ1-4
CAFIPGRSNEKLFF
TGTGCCTTCATTCCGGGTAGATCTAATGAAAAACTGTTTTTT
>13|TRBV12-3/TRBV12-4|NA|NA|TRBJ2-5
CASSPGARLAQYF
TGTGCCAGCAGTCCGGGGGCTAGGTTGGCCCAGTACTTC
>18|TRBV6-1|medium-sized|TRBD1|TRBJ1-4
CASSTGTGGGLVNEKLFF
TGTGCCAGCAGTACCGGGACAGGGGGCGGACTGGTTAATGAAAAACTGTTTTTT
>14|TRBV20-1|few|TRBD2|TRBJ2-3
CSARTSGGSDTQYF
TGCAGTGCTAGGACTAGCGGTGGTTCGGATACGCAGTATTTT
>15|TRBV5-5|large|NA|TRBJ2-1
CASSSQRVHYNEQFF
TGTGCCAGCAGCTCTCAGAGGGTGCACTACAATGAGCAGTTCTTC